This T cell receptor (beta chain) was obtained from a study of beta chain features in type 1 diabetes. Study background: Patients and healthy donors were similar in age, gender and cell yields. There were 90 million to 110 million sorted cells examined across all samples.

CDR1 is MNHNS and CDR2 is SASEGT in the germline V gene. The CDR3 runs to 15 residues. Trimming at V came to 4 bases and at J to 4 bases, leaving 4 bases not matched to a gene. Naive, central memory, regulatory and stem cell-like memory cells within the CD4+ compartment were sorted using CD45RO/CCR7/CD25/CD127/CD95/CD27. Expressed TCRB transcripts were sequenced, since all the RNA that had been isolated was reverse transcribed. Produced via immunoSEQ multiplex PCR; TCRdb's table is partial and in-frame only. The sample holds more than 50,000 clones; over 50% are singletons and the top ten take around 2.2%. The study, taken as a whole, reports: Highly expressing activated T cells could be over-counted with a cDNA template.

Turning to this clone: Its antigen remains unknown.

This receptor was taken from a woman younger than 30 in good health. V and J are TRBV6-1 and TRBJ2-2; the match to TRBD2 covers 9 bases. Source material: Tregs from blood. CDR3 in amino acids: CASSVSGSSTGELFF. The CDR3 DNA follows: TGTGCCAGCAGTGTTAGCGGGAGTTCCACCGGGGAGCTGTTTTTT.